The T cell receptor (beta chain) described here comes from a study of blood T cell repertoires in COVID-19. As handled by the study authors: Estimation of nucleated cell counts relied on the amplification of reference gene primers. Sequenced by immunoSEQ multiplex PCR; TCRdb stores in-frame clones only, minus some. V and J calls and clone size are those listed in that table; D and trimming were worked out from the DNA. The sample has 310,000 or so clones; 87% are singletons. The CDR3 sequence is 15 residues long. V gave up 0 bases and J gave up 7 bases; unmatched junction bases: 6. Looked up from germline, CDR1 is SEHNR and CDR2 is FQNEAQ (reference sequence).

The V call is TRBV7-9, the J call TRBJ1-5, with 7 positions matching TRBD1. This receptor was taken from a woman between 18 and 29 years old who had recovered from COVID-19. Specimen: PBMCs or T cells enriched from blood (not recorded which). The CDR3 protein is CASSLAGGAGQPQHF. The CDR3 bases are TGTGCCAGCAGCTTAGCAGGGGGCGCTGGACAGCCCCAGCATTTT.